The rows below give T cell receptor beta chains drawn from one sample of a study of blood T cell repertoires in COVID-19. TCRdb's copy holds only in-frame clones and misses some; the assay was immunoSEQ multiplex PCR. The repertoire holds around 180,000 clones, with roughly 84% as singletons. The sample consisted of peripheral blood. Every receptor here comes from an elderly woman with active or convalescent COVID-19. Each CDR3 is given with its conserved first and last residue. A D gene is named only where the DNA matches it firmly.

v_call: TRBV7-6; j_call: TRBJ1-1; d_call: -; cdr3_aa: CASSLGQNTEAFF
v_call: TRBV5-4; j_call: TRBJ2-7; d_call: TRBD2; cdr3_aa: CASSDGLAGGAYEQYF
v_call: TRBV5-1; j_call: TRBJ1-1; d_call: TRBD1; cdr3_aa: CASSLLGGPNTEAFF
v_call: TRBV27; j_call: TRBJ2-5; d_call: -; cdr3_aa: CASSLLRSKTQYF
v_call: TRBV11-3; j_call: TRBJ2-1; d_call: -; cdr3_aa: CASSRLATSYNEQFF
v_call: TRBV28; j_call: TRBJ1-5; d_call: -; cdr3_aa: CASSDYSNQPQHF
v_call: TRBV5-1; j_call: TRBJ1-2; d_call: -; cdr3_aa: CAQTPTDANYGYTF
v_call: TRBV7-2; j_call: TRBJ2-5; d_call: -; cdr3_aa: CASSSTRAQETQYF
v_call: TRBV7-9; j_call: TRBJ2-1; d_call: -; cdr3_aa: CASSFSGGSGNEQFF
v_call: TRBV11-3; j_call: TRBJ2-3; d_call: -; cdr3_aa: CASSLRGGWTDTQYF
v_call: TRBV5-1; j_call: TRBJ1-4; d_call: -; cdr3_aa: CASSAAAGTNEKLFF
v_call: TRBV2; j_call: TRBJ2-7; d_call: -; cdr3_aa: CASSEGHLGYEQYF
v_call: TRBV6-2/TRBV6-3; j_call: TRBJ2-7; d_call: -; cdr3_aa: CASSYYQGTYEQYF
v_call: TRBV5-1; j_call: TRBJ1-2; d_call: -; cdr3_aa: CASSLLDSYGYTF
v_call: TRBV5-1; j_call: TRBJ2-3; d_call: TRBD2; cdr3_aa: CASSFVAGGTDTQYF
v_call: TRBV11-2; j_call: TRBJ2-1; d_call: TRBD2; cdr3_aa: CASSLVSQLAGGSEQFF
v_call: TRBV5-1; j_call: TRBJ2-2; d_call: TRBD2; cdr3_aa: CASRGTSGSHRTNTGELFF
v_call: TRBV3-1/TRBV3-2; j_call: TRBJ2-1; d_call: -; cdr3_aa: CASSQSPYNEQFF
v_call: TRBV3-1/TRBV3-2; j_call: TRBJ1-1; d_call: TRBD1; cdr3_aa: CASRTGGTDTEAFF
v_call: TRBV5-1; j_call: TRBJ2-3; d_call: -; cdr3_aa: CASSLAGGSTDTQYF
v_call: TRBV9; j_call: TRBJ2-7; d_call: -; cdr3_aa: CASSVVGDSSYEQYF
v_call: TRBV19; j_call: TRBJ2-7; d_call: -; cdr3_aa: CASSQANSYEQYF
v_call: TRBV3-1/TRBV3-2; j_call: TRBJ1-2; d_call: -; cdr3_aa: CASSRTGGGYTF
v_call: TRBV27; j_call: TRBJ1-6; d_call: -; cdr3_aa: CASTRTVSVNSPLHF
v_call: TRBV6-5; j_call: TRBJ2-3; d_call: -; cdr3_aa: CASSPTSSIQYF
v_call: TRBV7-9; j_call: TRBJ1-2; d_call: -; cdr3_aa: CASTIRGPNYGYTF
v_call: TRBV15; j_call: TRBJ2-2; d_call: -; cdr3_aa: CATSRDYGTANTGELFF
v_call: TRBV5-1; j_call: TRBJ2-6; d_call: TRBD2; cdr3_aa: CASKTGGSGANVLTF
v_call: TRBV19; j_call: TRBJ1-2; d_call: -; cdr3_aa: CASSIDSYGYTF
v_call: TRBV19; j_call: TRBJ1-1; d_call: -; cdr3_aa: CASSIMGSTVPNTEAFF
v_call: TRBV3-1/TRBV3-2; j_call: TRBJ2-5; d_call: TRBD2; cdr3_aa: CASSPNLGGRAEETQYF
v_call: TRBV11-2; j_call: TRBJ1-1; d_call: TRBD1; cdr3_aa: CASSPQGSAFF
v_call: TRBV5-1; j_call: TRBJ1-4; d_call: TRBD1; cdr3_aa: CASSSTGREKLFF
v_call: TRBV25-1; j_call: TRBJ1-3; d_call: -; cdr3_aa: CASTPPGHRGNTIYF
v_call: TRBV19; j_call: TRBJ2-5; d_call: -; cdr3_aa: CASSISRGGETQYF
v_call: TRBV2; j_call: TRBJ1-1; d_call: -; cdr3_aa: CASSDTRMNTEAFF
v_call: TRBV18; j_call: TRBJ2-7; d_call: -; cdr3_aa: CASSPEYRAEQYF
v_call: TRBV6-1; j_call: TRBJ1-2; d_call: -; cdr3_aa: CASSEAGRVGGYTF
v_call: TRBV6-5; j_call: TRBJ1-2; d_call: -; cdr3_aa: CASRLHRNYGYTF
v_call: TRBV11-2; j_call: TRBJ1-1; d_call: TRBD1; cdr3_aa: CASSLEQGTPEAFF
v_call: TRBV19; j_call: TRBJ1-5; d_call: -; cdr3_aa: CASSIDTGTGGQPQHF
v_call: TRBV2; j_call: TRBJ2-3; d_call: TRBD2; cdr3_aa: CASSYLAGGTDTQYF